These 31 T cell receptor beta chains came from one sample sequenced in a study of blood T cell repertoires in COVID-19. Clones were sequenced by immunoSEQ multiplex PCR, and TCRdb holds only the in-frame ones, with some missing. The repertoire has roughly 500,000 clones, more than 75% of them found once; the top ten carry 1.8%. What was sequenced was PBMCs or T cells enriched from blood (not recorded which). The receptors were gathered from a woman in her 40s who had recovered from COVID-19.

The rearrangement links TRBV10-2 to TRBJ2-7, with a weak D call TRBD2 (5 bases). Trimming left V 2 bases short and J 7 bases short, with 9 bases between. The CDR3 extends over 12 amino acids. In germline, CDR1 is WSHSY, CDR2 SAAADI. The CDR3 sequence: CASSETPGEQYF. In DNA, the CDR3 is TGCGCCAGCAGTGAGACCCCGGGGGAGCAGTACTTC.

This chain links TRBV5-1 with TRBJ1-2; maybe TRBD1 (5 bases). Germline lookup yields CDR1 SGHRS and CDR2 YFSETQ. V lost 0 bases and J lost 5, with 14 bases in between. This CDR3 contains 15 residues. The CDR3 DNA reads as TGCGCCAGCAGCTTGGGGCAGGGTGGCTATTATGGCTACACCTTC. Protein product: CASSLGQGGYYGYTF. The full variable domain, rest sourced from reference TRBV5-1 and TRBJ1-2, is KAGVTQTPRYLIKTRGQQVTLSCSPISGHRSVSWYQQTPGQGLQFLFEYFSETQRNKGNFPGRFSGRQFSNSRSEMNVSTLELGDSALYLCASSLGQGGYYGYTFGSGTRLTVV.

The gene calls are TRBV7-9 and TRBJ2-3, with D maybe TRBD2 (6 bases). Trimming shortened V by 3 bases and J by 0 bases, and 10 bases separated the two germline ends. Germline V gives CDR1 SEHNR, CDR2 FQNEAQ (reference sequence). This CDR3 has 15 residues. This chain's CDR3 is CASSFSGTSTDTQYF. The CDR3 nucleotides read TGTGCCAGCAGCTTTAGCGGAACTAGCACAGATACGCAGTATTTT.

The chain recombines TRBV19 with TRBJ2-7, with a weak D call TRBD2 (5 bases). Looked up from germline, CDR1 is LNHDA and CDR2 is SQIVND (reference sequence). The CDR3 is 16 residues long. V was shortened by 4 bases and J by 2 bases, with 18 bases between the two germline ends. The DNA for the CDR3 is TGTGCCAGTAGTAAGCGGACCAGCGCTTTTCCCTACGAGCAGTACTTC. Its protein is CASSKRTSAFPYEQYF.

This sequence joins TRBV7-2 and TRBJ2-1; D is undetermined. From germline, CDR1 is SGHTA and CDR2 FQGNSA. The V gene lost 5 bases and the J gene lost 1 base, with 15 bases spanning the gap. The CDR3 has 16 residues. In DNA form, the CDR3 reads TGTGCCAGCAGCCCCGCGGCGCTTAGGTCCTACAATGAGCAGTTCTTC. Translation: CASSPAALRSYNEQFF.

The V and J genes are TRBV15 and TRBJ1-1; 11 bases line up with TRBD1. V was pared by 5 bases and J by 3 bases, with 2 bases of the junction left unmatched. The CDR3 runs 14 residues. Germline V gives CDR1 LNHNV, CDR2 YYDKDF (reference sequence). The CDR3 sequence: CATSGQGADTEAFF. CDR3 bases: TGTGCCACCAGCGGACAGGGGGCTGACACTGAAGCTTTCTTT.

CDR3 sequence reads: CASSLVGGDEQYF. As DNA, the CDR3 is TGTGCCAGCAGCTTAGTAGGCGGGGACGAGCAGTACTTC. The chain employs TRBV7-6 and TRBJ2-7, with D possibly TRBD2 on 6 matching bases. The CDR3 runs to 13 residues. Germline CDR1 reads SGHVS; CDR2 reads FNYEAQ. Trimming removed 1 base at V and 5 bases at J, with 9 bases between. The full variable domain, rest sourced from reference TRBV7-6 and TRBJ2-7, is GAGVSQSPRYKVTKRGQDVALRCDPISGHVSLYWYRQALGQGPEFLTYFNYEAQQDKSGLPNDRFSAERPEGSISTLTIQRTEQRDSAMYRCASSLVGGDEQYFGPGTRLTVT.

The CDR3 reads CAISESSSRIEQYF. In DNA, the CDR3 is TGTGCCATCAGTGAGTCGAGTAGCCGGATCGAGCAGTACTTC. This chain joins TRBV10-3 and TRBJ2-7; D gene uncertain. The length of the CDR3 is 14 residues. From germline, CDR1 is ENHRY and CDR2 SYGVKD. The ends were cut back, 0 bases at V and 6 bases at J, with 12 bases in the middle.

V and J are TRBV5-8 and TRBJ2-7; 7 bases fit TRBD2. The V segment lost 0 bases and the J segment 0 bases; nucleotides outside the gene matches: 9. This CDR3 comprises 17 residues. Germline V gene lookup returns CDR1 SGHTS and CDR2 YDEGEE. DNA of the CDR3: TGTGCCAGCAGCTTGGTTGCGGGAGTGGGGATCTCCTACGAGCAGTACTTC. Residues: CASSLVAGVGISYEQYF.

The rearrangement joins TRBV11-2 to TRBJ1-2; 10 positions agree with TRBD1. After removal of 4 bases from V and 4 bases from J, the junction contained 15 bases not matched to a gene. Germline loops: CDR1 SGHAT, CDR2 FQNNGV. CDR3 length equals 18 residues. The CDR3: CASSSIRDRGPSSYGYTF. The CDR3 DNA is TGTGCCAGCAGCTCAATCCGGGACAGGGGACCCTCTAGCTATGGCTACACCTTC.

V and J are TRBV14 and TRBJ2-1; D is perhaps TRBD2 (6 bases). Germline assignment: CDR1 SGHDN and CDR2 FVKESK. Trimming shortened V by 8 bases and J by 4 bases, and 15 bases separated the two germline ends. There are 14 residues in the CDR3. Here the CDR3 reads CASRGWGGYNEQFF. The CDR3 DNA reads as TGTGCCAGCCGGGGGTGGGGCGGTTACAATGAGCAGTTCTTC.

CDR3 DNA sequence: TGTGCCAGCAGGACGGGAGTCGGGGCTAACTATGGCTACACCTTC. This translates into CASRTGVGANYGYTF. The V and J genes are TRBV6-5 and TRBJ1-2; D is undetermined. With 6 bases removed from V and 0 bases from J, the gap between germline ends came to 14 bases. The CDR3 consists of 15 residues. From germline, CDR1 is MNHEY and CDR2 SVGAGI.

V is TRBV7-2 and J is TRBJ2-6; a possible D gene is TRBD2 (5 bases). The CDR3 loop spans 15 amino acids. The V end was cut by 3 bases, the J end by 2 bases, with 8 bases between. Germline CDR1 reads SGHTA; CDR2 reads FQGNSA. The CDR3 loop is CASSFRGAGANVLTF. DNA of the CDR3: TGTGCCAGCAGCTTTCGGGGAGCTGGGGCCAACGTCCTGACTTTC.

This chain uses TRBV11-2 with TRBJ2-7; D is uncertain. Germline V gene lookup returns CDR1 SGHAT and CDR2 FQNNGV. CDR3 length equals 14 residues. V was cut by 3 bases and J by 0 bases, with 9 bases left in between. CDR3 DNA sequence: TGTGCCAGCAGCTTCAGGCGCTTCTCCTACGAGCAGTACTTC. Encoded protein: CASSFRRFSYEQYF.

The CDR3 region has the DNA TGTGCCAGTAGTATCTCAGGAAGGCAGTACTTC. Encoded protein: CASSISGRQYF. The genes are TRBV19 and TRBJ2-7; D not resolved. The CDR3 runs 11 residues. V lost 3 bases and J 9 bases, leaving 9 bases between the germline ends. Germline CDR1 reads LNHDA; CDR2 reads SQIVND (reference sequence).

V and J are TRBV5-1 and TRBJ2-2; 7 bases align to TRBD1. The CDR3 consists of 15 residues. Germline values: CDR1 SGHRS, CDR2 YFSETQ. Losses at the gene ends were 1 base for V and 6 bases for J; bases not matched to a gene: 6. CDR3 amino acids: CASSLFDRDPGELFF. In nucleotides, the CDR3 is TGCGCCAGCAGCTTGTTCGACAGGGATCCCGGGGAGCTGTTTTTT.

The chain employs TRBV3-1 (or the pseudogene TRBV3-2) and TRBJ2-7; 7 bases align to TRBD2. The V segment lost 4 bases and the J segment 2 bases; nucleotides outside the gene matches: 5. The CDR3 contains 14 residues. Germline loops: CDR1 LGHDT, CDR2 YNNKEL (reference sequence). CDR3 bases: TGTGCCAGCAGCCGGGGGACTATCCCCTACGAGCAGTACTTC. This translates into CASSRGTIPYEQYF.

Written as DNA, the CDR3 is TGTGCCACCAGTGATCCACGGACAGGGAACACTGAAGCTTTCTTT. Protein: CATSDPRTGNTEAFF. This chain links TRBV24-1 with TRBJ1-1; 7 positions agree with TRBD1. CDR1 is KGHDR and CDR2 is SFDVKD in the germline V gene. The CDR3 has 15 residues. V was pared by 3 bases and J by 1 base, with 4 bases of the junction left unmatched.

In this sample, this clone turned up a few times. V is TRBV25-1 and J is TRBJ1-1; D possibly corresponds to TRBD1 (6 bases). The germline V and J ends were trimmed by 6 bases and 2 bases, with 10 bases remaining between them. Germline lookup yields CDR1 MGHDK and CDR2 SYGVNS. This CDR3 spans 13 amino acids. This CDR3 reads CASREQGNTEAFF. In DNA form, the CDR3 reads TGTGCCAGCAGGGAACAGGGAAACACTGAAGCTTTCTTT.

CDR3 amino acids: CASSLRTGTRYYNEQFF. The CDR3 DNA reads as TGTGCCAGCAGTTTAAGGACCGGGACTAGGTACTACAATGAGCAGTTCTTC. J is TRBJ2-1 and V is TRBV27; 8 positions agree with TRBD2. Unmatched junction bases numbered 9, after V lost 2 bases and J lost 3 bases. Germline CDR1 is MNHEY and CDR2 is SMNVEV (reference sequence). The CDR3 spans 17 residues.

The V gene is TRBV19, the J gene TRBJ1-2, with D possibly matching TRBD1 (6 bases). V lost 4 bases and J lost 4, with 22 bases in between. The CDR3 has 17 residues. CDR1 and CDR2 from the germline V gene are LNHDA and SQIVND (reference sequence). Written as DNA, the CDR3 is TGTGCCAGTAGTAGTCGGCAGGGGAATATCCTAGGCTATGGCTACACCTTC. Residues: CASSSRQGNILGYGYTF.

The genes are TRBV18 and TRBJ1-5, with D perhaps matching TRBD1 (6 bases). Trimming took off 2 bases at V and 7 bases at J, with 18 bases between the two ends. Germline V gives CDR1 KGHSH, CDR2 LQKENI. The CDR3 has 16 residues. This CDR3 reads CASSPNARGSKQPQHF. The CDR3, as DNA: TGTGCCAGCTCACCAAACGCCAGGGGATCGAAGCAGCCCCAGCATTTT.

V gene TRBV5-1 combines with J gene TRBJ2-2, with 7 positions matching TRBD2. V shed 0 bases and J 4 bases; nucleotides not matched to a gene: 3. CDR1 is SGHRS and CDR2 is YFSETQ in the germline V gene. CDR3 length: 15 amino acids. The CDR3 coding sequence is TGCGCCAGCAGCTTGGTACTAGCGAGCACCGGGGAGCTGTTTTTT. It encodes CASSLVLASTGELFF.

The chain carries TRBV5-1 and TRBJ1-5; 9 nucleotides align to TRBD1. CDR3 length equals 15 residues. Germline CDR1 is SGHRS and CDR2 is YFSETQ. V shed 4 bases, J shed 2 bases, and the junction held 4 bases outside the gene matches. Written as DNA, the CDR3 is TGCGCCAGCAGCGCGACAGGGGGAGGCAATCAGCCCCAGCATTTT. Translating gives CASSATGGGNQPQHF. The full variable domain, in which reference TRBV5-1 and TRBJ1-5 provide the parts outside the CDR3, is KAGVTQTPRYLIKTRGQQVTLSCSPISGHRSVSWYQQTPGQGLQFLFEYFSETQRNKGNFPGRFSGRQFSNSRSEMNVSTLELGDSALYLCASSATGGGNQPQHFGDGTRLSIL.

V is TRBV5-1 and J is TRBJ2-5, with D possibly TRBD1 on 6 matching bases. The CDR3 runs to 14 residues. Trimming cost V 1 base and J 4 bases, with 11 bases left between them. CDR1 is SGHRS, CDR2 YFSETQ, per germline. CDR3 amino acids: CASSLTQGGETQYF. DNA for the CDR3: TGCGCCAGCAGCTTGACACAGGGCGGAGAGACCCAGTACTTC.

The DNA of the CDR3 is TGTGCCAGCAGCTCAATGACAGGGAATGTAGATACGCAGTATTTT. This codes for CASSSMTGNVDTQYF. The chain combines TRBV5-4 with TRBJ2-3; 7 bases agree with TRBD1. This CDR3 comprises 15 residues. Per germline, CDR1 SGHNT and CDR2 YYREEE (reference sequence). Trimming took 3 bases from V and 5 from J; bases not matched to a gene: 9.

This clone was detected only a few times. The chain couples TRBV5-5 to TRBJ2-1; tentatively, D is TRBD1 (5 bases). The CDR3 length is 13 residues. Deletions cut 5 bases from V and 10 bases from J, with 16 bases between. In germline, CDR1 is SGHKS, CDR2 YYEKEE (reference sequence). CDR3 amino acids: CASSKLGDGEQFF. In DNA form, the CDR3 reads TGTGCCAGCAGTAAGTTAGGGGATGGAGAGCAGTTCTTC.

This clone was seen only once. The CDR3 DNA sequence: TGTGCCAGCAGCAATGAGGGACTAGCGGGAGTTGAGCAGTACTTC. As protein: CASSNEGLAGVEQYF. V usage is TRBV7-2 and J usage is TRBJ2-7; 14 bases are a match to TRBD2. The CDR3 extends over 15 amino acids. Germline CDR1 SGHTA, CDR2 FQGNSA. V dropped 5 bases and J dropped 7; count of bases not matched to a gene: 7.

The rearrangement links TRBV29-1 to TRBJ2-7; TRBD1 is a possible D gene (6 bases). Looked up from germline, CDR1 is SQVTM and CDR2 is ANQGSEA. The CDR3 covers 11 residues. Trimming removed 6 bases at V and 5 bases at J, with 11 bases between. CDR3 DNA: TGCAGCGTGGCCCGACAGGACGAGCAGTACTTC. Amino acids: CSVARQDEQYF.

This clone has just one count. CDR3 region: CASSQGDTFRNTIYF. The CDR3 bases are TGTGCCAGCAGCCAAGGGGACACCTTCAGGAACACCATATATTTT. The rearrangement links TRBV3-1 (or the pseudogene TRBV3-2) to TRBJ1-3; D is perhaps TRBD1 (6 bases). V lost 1 base, J lost 7 bases, and 14 bases lay in between. CDR3 size: 15 residues. Germline CDR1 is LGHDT and CDR2 is YNNKEL (reference sequence).

This chain connects TRBV7-2 to TRBJ1-2; a weak D match, TRBD1 (5 bases). The CDR3 has 14 amino acids. V was pared by 3 bases and J by 6 bases, with 14 bases between. The germline V gene encodes CDR1 SGHTA and CDR2 FQGNSA. The CDR3 sequence: CASSFQGVSDGYTF. The CDR3 DNA reads TGTGCCAGCAGCTTTCAGGGTGTCTCGGATGGCTACACCTTC.